Each of the 6 T cell receptor beta chains below was sequenced from the same sample in a study of CD8 T cells in ankylosing spondylitis (dated by TCRdb to about 2017). Library generation was performed with 5' RACE. The sequencer was an Illumina HiSeq 2500. TCRdb redid the processing of the public reads, applying fastp at Q25 and MiXCR, and retained in-frame beta chains. Records with the same CDR3 protein are collapsed into one entry carrying the most frequent genes and DNA. A total of 200,000 to 250,000 distinct CDR3 sequences appear in this sample, about 10% of them only once. The ten largest clonotypes hold approximately 6.6% of the sample. Sample: blood, either unsorted or a sorted T cell fraction (not recorded which). The receptor set was obtained from a male donor with ankylosing spondylitis or in good health (not recorded which).

This clonotype was seen ten or more times. CDR3 protein: CASSYSPTVSYEQYF. Here the CDR3 DNA reads TGTGCCAGCAGTTACTCACCGACGGTATCCTACGAGCAGTACTTC. The rearrangement links TRBV6-2 or TRBV6-3 to TRBJ2-7; D ambiguous. The CDR3 extends over 15 amino acids. Germline loops: CDR1 MNHEY, CDR2 SVGEGT. Between the trimmed V and J ends, which lost 0 bases and 1 base, there was a span of 10 bases.

The table lists this clonotype with a few counts. The V and J genes are TRBV29-1 and TRBJ2-4, with D possibly TRBD2 on 5 matching bases. Germline loops: CDR1 SQVTM, CDR2 ANQGSEA. The CDR3 is 13 residues long. V was cut by 3 bases and J by 8 bases, with 14 bases left in between. CDR3 coding DNA: TGCAGCGTTGAGGGCTACCCCGGGGACATTCAGTACTTC. Translated: CSVEGYPGDIQYF.

There are many counts of this clonotype. The chain joins TRBV7-6 to TRBJ1-1; the match to TRBD1 covers 8 bases. Per the germline V gene, CDR1 is SGHVS and CDR2 is FNYEAQ. Unmatched junction bases numbered 6, after V lost 6 bases and J lost 3 bases. CDR3 length: 14 residues. Here the CDR3 DNA reads TGTGCCAGCAGTTACAACAGGGGGGACACTGAAGCTTTCTTT. Its protein product is CASSYNRGDTEAFF.

This clonotype has ten or more counts. This chain joins TRBV12-3 or TRBV12-4 and TRBJ1-3, with TRBD1 matching over 7 bases. The CDR3 sequence is 15 residues long. Germline trimming cut 4 bases from V and 1 base from J; bases unmatched to any gene: 4. As DNA, the CDR3 is TGTGCCAGCAGTTCAGGGGGACTTTCTGGAAACACCATATATTTT. Amino acids: CASSSGGLSGNTIYF.

This clonotype was seen a few times. The chain is built from TRBV15 and TRBJ2-7; perhaps TRBD1 as D (7 bases). Germline lookup yields CDR1 LNHNV and CDR2 YYDKDF (reference sequence). V lost 5 bases to trimming and J lost 4 bases, with 18 bases between them. The CDR3 is 15 amino acids. CDR3 sequence: CATSFGQGGFYEQYF. The CDR3 DNA sequence: TGTGCCACCAGCTTCGGGCAGGGGGGATTTTACGAGCAGTACTTC.

This clonotype was picked up many times. The rearrangement joins TRBV5-1 to TRBJ2-1, with 9 nucleotides matching TRBD1. V dropped 6 bases and J dropped 0; count of bases not matched to a gene: 4. The V gene's germline CDR1 is SGHRS and CDR2 YFSETQ. CDR3 length: 15 amino acids. In DNA, the CDR3 is TGCGCCAGCAACCCGGGACAGGGCTCCTACAATGAGCAGTTCTTC. Protein product: CASNPGQGSYNEQFF.